The 8 T cell receptor beta chains in this list originate from one sample, sequenced in a study of blood T cell repertoires in COVID-19. The table came from immunoSEQ multiplex PCR; TCRdb's copy has only in-frame clones and leaves some out. The sample lists 130,000 to 150,000 clones, around 87% occurring once. Sequencing was performed on peripheral blood. The receptors originated from a woman aged 40-49 years with acute or convalescent COVID-19.

The chain links TRBV10-3 to TRBJ1-5; TRBD1 agrees at 7 bases. J was trimmed by 4 bases and V by 0 bases; bases with no gene match: 6. The germline V gene has CDR1 ENHRY and CDR2 SYGVKD. There are 16 residues in the CDR3. The CDR3 DNA reads as TGTGCCATCAGTGAGTCGGGGACAGCCATTAATCAGCCCCAGCATTTT. Translation: CAISESGTAINQPQHF.

The CDR3 bases are TGTGCCAGCAGCTCGACAGGGGAACAGCCCCAGCATTTT. Translating gives CASSSTGEQPQHF. The chain combines TRBV2 with TRBJ1-5, with 8 bases lining up with TRBD1. This CDR3 has 13 residues. Germline V gene sequence: CDR1 SNHLY, CDR2 FYNNEI. V gave up 6 bases and J gave up 7 bases; unmatched junction bases: 5.

This chain joins TRBV5-1 and TRBJ2-7; D might be TRBD2 (5 bases). Looked up from germline, CDR1 is SGHRS and CDR2 is YFSETQ. The CDR3 length is 12 residues. Trimming removed 4 bases at V and 4 bases at J, with 9 bases between. This CDR3 reads CASSVDFYEQYF. The CDR3 DNA sequence: TGCGCCAGCAGCGTGGACTTTTACGAGCAGTACTTC.

V and J are TRBV3-1 (or the pseudogene TRBV3-2) and TRBJ2-7; D is ambiguous. Trimming left V 0 bases short and J 3 bases short, with 9 bases between. Germline V gene sequence: CDR1 LGHDT, CDR2 YNNKEL (reference sequence). This CDR3 is built from 14 residues. The CDR3 DNA reads TGTGCCAGCAGCCAAGATGACAACGTCTACGAGCAGTACTTC. This sequence encodes CASSQDDNVYEQYF.

J is TRBJ2-3 and V is TRBV4-1; 10 positions match TRBD2. This CDR3 has 17 amino acids. V dropped 4 bases and J dropped 6; count of bases not matched to a gene: 13. Germline V CDR1 and CDR2: MGHRA, YSYEKL. The CDR3 coding sequence is TGCGCCAGCAGCCCCCTAGCGGGAGATCCCTCCCCGGATACGCAGTATTTT. Amino acid sequence: CASSPLAGDPSPDTQYF.

This chain joins TRBV9 and TRBJ2-3, with 10 positions matching TRBD2. The CDR3 consists of 15 residues. Losses at the gene ends were 3 bases for V and 2 bases for J; bases not matched to a gene: 3. The germline CDR1 and CDR2 sequences are SGDLS and YYNGEE. CDR3 region: CASSASGGDTDTQYF. The CDR3 DNA follows: TGTGCCAGCAGCGCTAGCGGGGGAGACACAGATACGCAGTATTTT.

The chain combines TRBV4-3 with TRBJ1-3; no reliable D call. V was trimmed by 1 base and J by 0 bases, leaving 7 bases between them. Germline lookup yields CDR1 LGHNA and CDR2 YSLEER. This CDR3 has 15 amino acids. The CDR3, as DNA: TGCGCCAGCAGCCAAGTGGGCTTCTCTGGAAACACCATATATTTT. Amino acids: CASSQVGFSGNTIYF.

The CDR3 spells CASSLGSSGGRDTQYF. The CDR3 coding sequence is TGTGCCAGCAGCTTAGGGTCTAGCGGGGGCCGGGATACGCAGTATTTT. The chain combines TRBV7-2 with TRBJ2-3, with 10 bases lining up with TRBD2. This CDR3 spans 16 amino acids. The V gene's germline CDR1 is SGHTA and CDR2 FQGNSA. With 1 base clipped from V and 6 bases from J, the junction kept 7 bases outside the gene matches.